These T cell receptor beta chains were read from a single sample in a study of CD8+CD57+ T cells in acquired aplastic anemia. Via MiXCR, TCRdb re-called the reads, giving one row per CDR3 protein. Of roughly 240,000 distinct CDR3 sequences detected, 47% appear once; the ten largest clones hold 7% to 10%. The source material was sorted CD4+, CD8+, or CD8+CD57+ T cells (not recorded which) from PBMCs. The receptors here all came from a human donor with aplastic anemia. CDR3s include the opening cysteine and the closing phenylalanine or tryptophan. A D gene is named only where the DNA matches it firmly. Only some rows state a clone size, as once, few, many or a class for expanded clones.

j_gene | v_gene | abundance | d_gene | CDR3aa | CDR3nt
TRBJ2-7 | TRBV2 | many | - | CASSAPYEQYF | TGTGCCAGCAGTGCCCCCTACGAGCAGTACTTC
TRBJ1-1 | TRBV6-2/TRBV6-3 | many | - | CASSLTENTEAFF | TGTGCCAGCAGCCTGACGGAGAACACTGAAGCTTTCTTT
TRBJ1-1 | TRBV10-3 | - | TRBD1 | CAIRSGTGGTEAFF | TGTGCCATCAGATCCGGGACAGGAGGGACTGAAGCTTTCTTT
TRBJ2-1 | TRBV6-1 | few | - | CASSEITGSRNEQFF | TGTGCCAGCAGTGAAATAACAGGTTCAAGGAATGAGCAGTTCTTC
TRBJ1-2 | TRBV19 | few | - | CASNGGNYGYTF | TGTGCCAGTAACGGCGGGAACTATGGCTACACCTTC
TRBJ2-5 | TRBV15 | - | TRBD1 | CATSRDKGTGQETQYF | TGTGCCACCAGCAGAGATAAGGGGACAGGGCAAGAGACCCAGTACTTC
TRBJ2-7 | TRBV4-1 | once | TRBD1 | CASSLGTGGNEQYF | TGCGCCAGCAGCCTAGGGACAGGGGGCAACGAGCAGTACTTC
TRBJ2-7 | TRBV19 | many | TRBD1 | CASSFGTATKEQYF | TGTGCCAGTAGTTTTGGGACAGCTACCAAGGAGCAGTACTTC
TRBJ2-5 | TRBV7-2 | - | - | CASSPRGIETQYF | TGTGCCAGCAGCCCAAGGGGTATAGAGACCCAGTACTTC
TRBJ2-5 | TRBV29-1 | - | TRBD1 | CSMTQGCYGQPQYF | TGCAGCATGACACAGGGGTGCTACGGGCAGCCCCAGTACTTC
TRBJ2-1 | TRBV7-3 | - | TRBD2 | CASSFFHRGGAPNEQFF | TGTGCCAGCAGTTTTTTTCACCGCGGGGGGGCCCCCAATGAGCAGTTCTTC
TRBJ2-7 | TRBV24-1 | many | - | CATSDLDRPGLRTSYEQYF | TGTGCCACCAGTGACCTCGACAGGCCGGGACTCCGGACCTCCTACGAGCAGTACTTC
TRBJ1-1 | TRBV2 | - | - | CASSDTMNTEAFF | TGTGCCAGCTCCGACACCATGAACACTGAAGCTTTCTTT
TRBJ2-7 | TRBV7-9 | - | TRBD1 | CASSPTGNTYEQYF | TGTGCCAGCAGCCCGACAGGGAACACCTACGAGCAGTACTTC
TRBJ2-1 | TRBV20-1 | - | - | CSAPTTSRYEQFF | TGCAGTGCCCCGACGACCAGCAGGTACGAGCAGTTCTTC
TRBJ1-2 | TRBV15 | - | - | CATSSRTETYYGYTF | TGTGCCACCAGCAGCCGTACAGAGACCTACTATGGCTACACCTTC
TRBJ2-3 | TRBV13 | many | - | CASSSRGNTDTQYF | TGTGCCAGCAGCTCCCGGGGGAACACAGATACGCAGTATTTT
TRBJ1-3 | TRBV7-6 | many | - | CASSLVGDVNTIYF | TGTGCCAGCAGCTTAGTGGGGGATGTAAACACCATATATTTT
TRBJ2-2 | TRBV25-1 | - | - | CASSDSVWAENTGELSW | TGTGCCAGCAGTGACTCCGTTTGGGCAGAGAACACCGGGGAGCTGTCTTGG
TRBJ2-7 | TRBV4-3 | many | - | CASSQYGGPYEQYF | TGCGCCAGCAGCCAATACGGGGGCCCCTACGAGCAGTACTTC
TRBJ1-2 | TRBV6-6 | - | - | CASSSTRVDYGYTF | TGTGCCAGCAGCTCGACTCGGGTCGACTATGGCTACACCTTC
TRBJ1-1 | TRBV6-2/TRBV6-3 | - | - | CASSYAGGMNTEAFF | TGTGCCAGCAGTTACGCAGGAGGCATGAACACTGAAGCTTTCTTT
TRBJ2-7 | TRBV7-9 | many | TRBD1 | CASSSNRGPYEQYF | TGTGCCAGCAGCTCAAACAGGGGGCCCTACGAGCAGTACTTC
TRBJ1-2 | TRBV9 | - | TRBD1 | CASSPAGTDGYTF | TGTGCCAGCAGCCCAGCCGGGACAGATGGCTACACCTTC
TRBJ2-5 | TRBV7-6 | - | - | CASSLVIAWETQYF | TGTGCCAGCAGCTTAGTCATAGCATGGGAGACCCAGTACTTC
TRBJ2-7 | TRBV12-3/TRBV12-4 | many | - | CASSLASVGIYEQYF | TGTGCCAGCAGTTTAGCTTCCGTAGGCATCTACGAGCAGTACTTC
TRBJ2-5 | TRBV14 | many | TRBD2 | CASSGLVEGRETQYF | TGTGCCAGCAGCGGACTAGTGGAAGGTCGAGAGACCCAGTACTTC
TRBJ1-2 | TRBV4-3 | - | - | CASSQDTGNLYGYTF | TGCGCCAGCAGCCAAGATACAGGAAACCTTTATGGCTACACCTTC
TRBJ2-5 | TRBV7-9 | - | - | CASGFRLYQETQYF | TGTGCCAGCGGCTTCCGTCTTTACCAAGAGACCCAGTACTTC
TRBJ2-5 | TRBV7-6 | - | TRBD1 | CASTSFGQGAWETQYF | TGTGCCAGCACATCCTTCGGACAGGGGGCGTGGGAGACCCAGTACTTC
TRBJ1-2 | TRBV5-4 | many | - | CASSFFGGAHGYTF | TGTGCCAGCAGCTTCTTTGGGGGGGCGCATGGCTACACCTTC
TRBJ1-1 | TRBV19 | many | TRBD1 | CASSLQGAAEAFF | TGTGCCAGTAGTTTACAGGGGGCCGCTGAAGCTTTCTTT
TRBJ1-1 | TRBV6-1 | few | TRBD1 | CASSVNRGKNTEAFF | TGTGCCAGCAGTGTAAACAGGGGAAAGAACACTGAAGCTTTCTTT
TRBJ2-3 | TRBV7-9 | - | TRBD1 | CASSLEGGIDTQYF | TGCGCCAGCAGCCTGGAAGGGGGCATAGATACGCAGTATTTT
TRBJ2-5 | TRBV30 | few | TRBD2 | CAALGGGQETQYF | TGTGCCGCCCTCGGCGGGGGCCAAGAGACCCAGTACTTC
TRBJ2-7 | TRBV25-1 | - | TRBD1 | CASRTSDRAAEQYF | TGTGCCAGCAGAACCTCCGACAGGGCGGCCGAGCAGTACTTC
TRBJ2-5 | TRBV24-1 | few | TRBD1 | CATSDGTGQETQYF | TGTGCCACCAGTGACGGGACAGGTCAAGAGACCCAGTACTTC
TRBJ2-3 | TRBV2 | - | TRBD2 | CASPGLGTDTQYF | TGTGCCTCTCCGGGACTAGGCACAGATACGCAGTATTTT
TRBJ2-1 | TRBV20-1 | - | TRBD1 | CSARGYDRGIDEQFF | TGCAGTGCTAGAGGTTACGACAGGGGGATCGATGAGCAGTTCTTC